This entry lists 30 T cell receptor beta chains sequenced from one sample in a study of vaccination and CD4 T cells after COVID-19. Cultured CD4+ T-cell DNA underwent Oncomine TCR Beta short-read sequencing. TCRdb re-called the PCR reads through MiXCR, storing one row per CDR3 protein. The sample records approximately 15,000 distinct CDR3 sequences, around 59% being singletons. No antigens are known for them. Specified treatment: approximately 9-day PBMC culture with coronavirus spike peptide pools or control peptides (ViraFEST assay). Sample: CD4+ T cells from blood, cultured in vitro, taken after SARS-CoV-2 vaccination. The receptor set was obtained from a human donor who had recovered from COVID-19.

The chain uses TRBV7-8 and TRBJ1-2; D ambiguous. V lost 5 bases and J 4 bases, leaving 11 bases between the germline ends. The CDR3 is made up of 13 amino acids. Germline CDR1 and CDR2: SGHVS and FQNEAQ. CDR3 DNA sequence: TGTGCCAGCAGCGAGACCATGACCTATGGCTACACCTTC. Translated: CASSETMTYGYTF.

The chain uses TRBV7-2 and TRBJ1-5, with D uncertain. The CDR3 totals 13 residues. CDR1 SGHTA and CDR2 FQGNSA come from the germline V gene. Trimming stripped 5 bases from V and 5 bases from J, with 10 bases between. CDR3 bases: TGTGCCAGCAGCCAAGGCGAGGATCAGCCCCAGCATTTT. It codes for CASSQGEDQPQHF. Supplemented by reference TRBV7-2 and TRBJ1-5, the full variable domain reads GAGVSQSPSNKVTEKGKDVELRCDPISGHTALYWYRQSLGQGLEFLIYFQGNSAPDKSGLPSDRFSAERTGGSVSTLTIQRTQQEDSAVYLCASSQGEDQPQHFGDGTRLSIL.

The genes are TRBV29-1 and TRBJ1-1; no clear D gene. Germline CDR1 SQVTM, CDR2 ANQGSEA. This CDR3 comprises 13 residues. The ends were cut back, 3 bases at V and 0 bases at J, with 8 bases in the middle. The CDR3 coding sequence is TGCAGCGTTGAGGCAGGCTTGAACACTGAAGCTTTCTTT. Translation: CSVEAGLNTEAFF.

The chain recombines TRBV19 with TRBJ1-5; D unclear. V was shortened by 5 bases and J by 2 bases, with 13 bases between the two germline ends. Looked up from germline, CDR1 is LNHDA and CDR2 is SQIVND (reference sequence). The CDR3 consists of 15 residues. DNA of the CDR3: TGTGCCAGTAGTTCAGAAGCACAGCGCAATCAGCCCCAGCATTTT. Its translation: CASSSEAQRNQPQHF.

V gene TRBV19 combines with J gene TRBJ2-5; the D is unclear. The ends were cut back, 5 bases at V and 4 bases at J, with 14 bases in the middle. This CDR3 is 14 amino acids long. Per germline, CDR1 LNHDA and CDR2 SQIVND (reference sequence). In DNA form, the CDR3 reads TGTGCCAGTAGTTTAACGGACCACCTAGAGACCCAGTACTTC. It is translated as CASSLTDHLETQYF.

This clonotype was seen only a few times. The V and J genes are TRBV15 and TRBJ1-3; D is perhaps TRBD1 (6 bases). Germline V lookup: CDR1 LNHNV, CDR2 YYDKDF (reference sequence). Trimming cost V 2 bases and J 3 bases, with 11 bases left between them. The CDR3 length is 15 residues. The CDR3 loop reads CATSRPGQNGNTIYF. Written as DNA, the CDR3 is TGTGCCACCAGCAGACCCGGACAGAATGGAAACACCATATATTTT.

CDR3 region: CASGGEEQDYGYTF. CDR3 in DNA: TGTGCCAGCGGGGGAGAAGAGCAAGACTATGGCTACACCTTC. V is TRBV12-3 or TRBV12-4 and J is TRBJ1-2; D is possibly TRBD1 (5 bases). CDR3 length: 14 residues. V was cut by 8 bases and J by 3 bases, with 16 bases left in between.

The chain has TRBV20-1 and TRBJ2-3, with D possibly TRBD1 on 6 matching bases. The V end was cut by 0 bases, the J end by 9 bases, with 10 bases between. The length of the CDR3 is 12 residues. The germline CDR1 and CDR2 sequences are DFQATT and SNEGSKA (reference sequence). CDR3 sequence reads: CSAREGRGTQYF. CDR3 DNA sequence: TGCAGTGCTAGAGAAGGCAGGGGAACGCAGTATTTT.

This clonotype was seen a handful of times. This chain links TRBV10-3 with TRBJ1-1; D possibly corresponds to TRBD1 (6 bases). CDR1 is ENHRY and CDR2 is SYGVKD in the germline V gene. With 5 bases removed from V and 8 bases from J, the gap between germline ends came to 12 bases. CDR3 length: 12 residues. The CDR3 bases are TGTGCCATCAGTCCCGGGGGCTGGGAAGCTTTCTTT. This translates into CAISPGGWEAFF.

V usage is TRBV5-4 and J usage is TRBJ2-3; a weak D match, TRBD2 (6 bases). V lost 0 bases and J 3 bases, leaving 11 bases between the germline ends. The germline V gene encodes CDR1 SGHNT and CDR2 YYREEE (reference sequence). The CDR3 extends over 15 amino acids. CDR3 loop: CASSLDSGPTDTQYF. CDR3 bases: TGTGCCAGCAGCTTGGATAGCGGCCCGACAGATACGCAGTATTTT.

The chain joins TRBV27 to TRBJ2-1; TRBD1 agrees at 10 bases. J lost 1 base, V lost 2 bases, and 14 bases had no gene match. CDR1 is MNHEY, CDR2 SMNVEV, per germline (reference sequence). The CDR3 runs 20 residues. CDR3 sequence reads: CASSLKWDRGPVRSYNEQFF. The CDR3 DNA is TGTGCCAGCAGTTTAAAATGGGACAGGGGTCCCGTCAGGTCCTACAATGAGCAGTTCTTC.

This clonotype was counted between two and nine times. The rearrangement links TRBV7-9 to TRBJ1-2; no definite D call. Trimming removed 1 base at V and 7 bases at J, with 10 bases between. Germline V gives CDR1 SEHNR, CDR2 FQNEAQ (reference sequence). CDR3 length: 13 amino acids. The CDR3 loop reads CASSLGQLGGYTF. CDR3 bases: TGTGCCAGCAGCTTAGGTCAGCTTGGTGGCTACACCTTC. Full variable domain (remainder filled in from reference TRBV7-9 and TRBJ1-2): DTGVSQNPRHKITKRGQNVTFRCDPISEHNRLYWYRQTLGQGPEFLTYFQNEAQLEKSRLLSDRFSAERPKGSFSTLEIQRTEQGDSAMYLCASSLGQLGGYTFGSGTRLTVV.

This clonotype was found a few times. This rearrangement joins TRBV7-9 to TRBJ1-1; 7 bases map to TRBD1. After removal of 5 bases from V and 3 bases from J, the junction contained 12 bases not matched to a gene. Germline CDR1 reads SEHNR; CDR2 reads FQNEAQ (reference sequence). The CDR3 spans 16 residues. CDR3 region: CASSQWTGLTYTEAFF. The CDR3 DNA reads as TGTGCCAGCAGCCAGTGGACAGGCCTAACATACACTGAAGCTTTCTTT.

This clonotype was observed a handful of times. V gene TRBV11-3 combines with J gene TRBJ1-6, with a possible D match to TRBD1 (5 bases). Germline CDR1 is SGHNT and CDR2 is YENEEA. Trimming took off 1 base at V and 10 bases at J, with 14 bases between the two ends. The CDR3 runs to 15 residues. The CDR3 DNA follows: TGTGCCAGCAGCTTAGCTGGGGGGGGGAACTCACCCCTCCACTTT. It encodes CASSLAGGGNSPLHF.

This clonotype was recorded once. The chain recombines TRBV19 with TRBJ1-1; maybe TRBD1 (5 bases). The CDR3 is 18 residues long. Trimming took 2 bases from V and 1 from J, leaving 20 bases between them. Germline V gene sequence: CDR1 LNHDA, CDR2 SQIVND (reference sequence). The CDR3 DNA reads TGTGCCAGTAGTATATATGGAGGGAGGAGGGACCAGAACACTGAAGCTTTCTTT. Residues: CASSIYGGRRDQNTEAFF.

The V call is TRBV20-1, the J call TRBJ1-2, with 9 nucleotides matching TRBD1. CDR1 and CDR2 from the germline V gene are DFQATT and SNEGSKA (reference sequence). The V and J ends lost 0 bases and 3 bases, in that order; junction bases with no gene match: 5. The CDR3 is 15 amino acids. The CDR3 reads CSARDLQGAHYGYTF. Here the CDR3 DNA reads TGCAGTGCTAGAGATCTACAGGGGGCTCACTATGGCTACACCTTC.

This clonotype came up a few times. This chain uses TRBV2 with TRBJ1-5; D is undetermined. The V and J ends lost 6 bases and 2 bases respectively, with 8 bases between them. Germline CDR1 SNHLY, CDR2 FYNNEI. This CDR3 is 13 amino acids long. Written as DNA, the CDR3 is TGTGCCAGCAGGAGGGAAGGCAATCAGCCCCAGCATTTT. This codes for CASRREGNQPQHF. The full variable domain, its missing parts supplied by reference TRBV2 and TRBJ1-5, is EPEVTQTPSHQVTQMGQEVILRCVPISNHLYFYWYRQILGQKVEFLVSFYNNEISEKSEIFDDQFSVERPDGSNFTLKIRSTKLEDSAMYFCASRREGNQPQHFGDGTRLSIL.

The chain combines TRBV7-2 with TRBJ1-2, with D maybe TRBD1 (6 bases). Per germline, CDR1 SGHTA and CDR2 FQGNSA. Trimming stripped 3 bases from V and 3 bases from J, with 11 bases between. The CDR3 has 14 amino acids. The CDR3 region has the DNA TGTGCCAGCAGCTTCAGGGGTTCGGACTATGGCTACACCTTC. Its translation is CASSFRGSDYGYTF.

The V gene is TRBV5-1, the J gene TRBJ1-2; 8 bases are shared with TRBD1. V gave up 3 bases and J gave up 6 bases; unmatched junction bases: 4. Germline V gene sequence: CDR1 SGHRS, CDR2 YFSETQ. This CDR3 contains 13 residues. The CDR3 nucleotides are TGCGCCAGCAGCTCCCAGGGGGCGGATGGCTACACCTTC. Translated: CASSSQGADGYTF.

This chain uses TRBV12-3 or TRBV12-4 with TRBJ1-1; TRBD1 matches 10 bases. The trim removed 5 bases at V and 4 bases at J, leaving 7 bases unmatched. The CDR3 consists of 15 residues. In nucleotides, the CDR3 is TGTGCCAGCAGTGACAGGGGGCGCGGGAGCACTGAAGCTTTCTTT. Its translation is CASSDRGRGSTEAFF.

The chain recombines TRBV7-9 with TRBJ2-2; 14 nucleotides match TRBD2. Germline V gene sequence: CDR1 SEHNR, CDR2 FQNEAQ (reference sequence). V lost 2 bases to trimming and J lost 4 bases; unmatched junction nucleotides: 12. The CDR3 has 20 residues. The CDR3 bases are TGTGCCAGCAGCTTATTCCTGGGACTAGCGGGGGCCCCGGGCACCGGGGAGCTGTTTTTT. It is translated as CASSLFLGLAGAPGTGELFF. Using reference TRBV7-9 and TRBJ2-2 for the parts outside the CDR3, the full variable domain is DTGVSQNPRHKITKRGQNVTFRCDPISEHNRLYWYRQTLGQGPEFLTYFQNEAQLEKSRLLSDRFSAERPKGSFSTLEIQRTEQGDSAMYLCASSLFLGLAGAPGTGELFFGEGSRLTVL.

J is TRBJ1-6 and V is TRBV7-8; possible D gene TRBD1, 6 bases. The length of the CDR3 is 15 residues. Germline loops: CDR1 SGHVS, CDR2 FQNEAQ. Trimming pared 5 bases from V and 7 bases from J, leaving 15 bases between. CDR3 region: CASSPGGSRNSPLHF. CDR3 sequence (DNA): TGTGCCAGCAGCCCTGGGGGCAGTCGGAATTCACCCCTCCACTTT. Combining the CDR3 with reference TRBV7-8 and TRBJ1-6 gives the whole variable domain GAGVSQSPRYKVAKRGQDVALRCDPISGHVSLFWYQQALGQGPEFLTYFQNEAQLDKSGLPSDRFFAERPEGSVSTLKIQRTQQEDSAVYLCASSPGGSRNSPLHFGNGTRLTVT.

The chain couples TRBV7-2 to TRBJ2-5, with 8 bases fitting TRBD2. In germline, CDR1 is SGHTA, CDR2 FQGNSA. This CDR3 comprises 15 residues. V gave up 5 bases and J gave up 5 bases; unmatched junction bases: 10. CDR3 residues: CASSPQRGGWETQYF. The DNA for the CDR3 is TGTGCCAGCAGCCCCCAACGGGGGGGCTGGGAGACCCAGTACTTC.

This clonotype was seen more than once but under ten times. This sequence joins TRBV7-6 and TRBJ1-1, with a tentative D call TRBD1 (6 bases). Germline CDR1 is SGHVS and CDR2 is FNYEAQ. Trimming took off 4 bases at V and 8 bases at J, with 11 bases between the two ends. CDR3 size: 12 residues. The CDR3 region is CASSSRGEEAFF. For the CDR3, the DNA is TGTGCCAGCAGCTCAAGGGGGGAGGAAGCTTTCTTT.

This chain uses TRBV10-3 with TRBJ2-3; D may match TRBD1 or TRBD2 (6 bases each). The germline V gene has CDR1 ENHRY and CDR2 SYGVKD. The CDR3 has 15 residues. The ends were cut back, 3 bases at V and 1 base at J, with 11 bases in the middle. Here the CDR3 DNA reads TGTGCCATCAGTGAAACGGGGGCACGCACAGATACGCAGTATTTT. It yields the protein CAISETGARTDTQYF.

The chain links TRBV20-1 to TRBJ1-2; tentatively, D is TRBD1 (6 bases). Looked up from germline, CDR1 is DFQATT and CDR2 is SNEGSKA (reference sequence). V was trimmed by 3 bases and J by 4 bases, leaving 15 bases between them. The CDR3 contains 14 residues. The CDR3 nucleotides are TGCAGTGCTAGTGTTGGCAGGGGATCCTATGGCTACACCTTC. Translated, it gives CSASVGRGSYGYTF.

This clonotype has just a few counts. V usage is TRBV30 and J usage is TRBJ1-5; no firm D call. The V and J ends lost 2 bases and 5 bases respectively, with 10 bases between them. Germline CDR1 and CDR2: GTSNPN and SVGIG (reference sequence). The CDR3 loop spans 13 amino acids. This CDR3 reads CAWSMVEDQPQHF. As DNA, the CDR3 is TGTGCCTGGAGTATGGTAGAGGATCAGCCCCAGCATTTT.

V usage is TRBV19 and J usage is TRBJ1-5, with D unclear. V lost 6 bases, J lost 4 bases, and 13 bases lay in between. Germline V CDR1 and CDR2: LNHDA, SQIVND (reference sequence). The CDR3 is 14 amino acids. The CDR3: CASSFEDGNQPQHF. CDR3 nucleotides: TGTGCCAGTAGCTTCGAGGATGGGAATCAGCCCCAGCATTTT.

The chain combines TRBV19 with TRBJ1-5, with 7 nucleotides matching TRBD1. The CDR3 loop spans 13 amino acids. Losses at the gene ends were 8 bases for V and 0 bases for J; bases not matched to a gene: 1. Germline CDR1 and CDR2: LNHDA and SQIVND (reference sequence). The CDR3 reads CASGTASNQPQHF. The CDR3 nucleotides are TGTGCCAGTGGGACAGCTAGCAATCAGCCCCAGCATTTT.

This clonotype has a single count. The CDR3 coding sequence is TGCGCCAGCAGCTCAGAGTCGCCGTCTACAGGGTCCCCCCTCCACTTT. Translating gives CASSSESPSTGSPLHF. J is TRBJ1-6 and V is TRBV5-1, with D possibly matching TRBD1 (6 bases). Trimming left V 3 bases short and J 13 bases short, with 23 bases between. Germline CDR1 reads SGHRS; CDR2 reads YFSETQ. The CDR3 is 16 amino acids.